This T cell receptor beta chain was recorded in a study of low-dose radiotherapy and immunotherapy resistance in tumors. Study details: Intravenous ipilimumab 1 mg/kg every six weeks was given with nivolumab 240 mg every two weeks.

Time point in this sample: before trial treatment. Alpha- and beta-chain coverage of first-strand cDNA came from TRAV- and TRBV-specific primers. Amplification, which lasted approximately 20 PCR cycles, used a constant-region primer and V-primer adapter to amplify TCRs. TCRdb processed the reads anew with MiXCR; each CDR3 protein has one entry. The sample has some 88,000 distinct CDR3 sequences, around 9.2% seen once. Germline V gives CDR1 SGHRS, CDR2 YFSETQ. The CDR3 has 17 amino acids. Germline trimming cut 3 bases from V and 5 bases from J; bases unmatched to any gene: 9. This clonotype was seen ten or more times.

This specimen was PBMCs, taken before treatment. The source of this sequence is a male donor with prostate cancer. V gene TRBV5-1 combines with J gene TRBJ2-5; 14 bases align to TRBD2. In DNA, the CDR3 is TGCGCCAGCAGCTCCGAGGGACTAGCGGGAGTCAGGGAGACCCAGTACTTC. It encodes CASSSEGLAGVRETQYF.